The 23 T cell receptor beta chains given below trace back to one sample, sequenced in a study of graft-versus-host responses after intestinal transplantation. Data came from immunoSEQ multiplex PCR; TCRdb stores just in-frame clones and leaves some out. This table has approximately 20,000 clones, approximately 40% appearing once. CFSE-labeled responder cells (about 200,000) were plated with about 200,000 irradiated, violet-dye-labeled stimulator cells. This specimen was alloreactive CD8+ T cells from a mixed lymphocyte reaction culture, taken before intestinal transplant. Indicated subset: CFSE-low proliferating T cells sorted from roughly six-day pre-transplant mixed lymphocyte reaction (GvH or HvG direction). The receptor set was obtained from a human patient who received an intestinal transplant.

In DNA, the CDR3 is TGTGCCAGCAGAATCCGGGACGAGCAGTTCTTC. Its translation: CASRIRDEQFF. The chain is built from TRBV6-5 and TRBJ2-1, with D perhaps assigned TRBD1 or TRBD2 (5 bases each). V gave up 6 bases and J gave up 10 bases, with 10 bases separating them. Germline V gene lookup returns CDR1 MNHEY and CDR2 SVGAGI. The length of the CDR3 is 11 residues.

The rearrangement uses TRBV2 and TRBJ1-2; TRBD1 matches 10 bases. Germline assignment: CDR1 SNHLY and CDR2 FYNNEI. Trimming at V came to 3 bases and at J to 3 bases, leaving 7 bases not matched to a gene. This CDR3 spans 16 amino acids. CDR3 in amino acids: CASSDSGQGDDYGYTF. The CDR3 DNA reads TGTGCCAGCAGTGATTCCGGACAGGGGGATGACTATGGCTACACCTTC.

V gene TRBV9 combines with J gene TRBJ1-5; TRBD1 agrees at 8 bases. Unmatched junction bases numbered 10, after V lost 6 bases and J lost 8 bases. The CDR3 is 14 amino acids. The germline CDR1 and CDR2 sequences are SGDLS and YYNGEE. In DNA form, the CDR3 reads TGTGCCAGCAATAGAGACAGGGGACGAGAGCCCCAGCATTTT. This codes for CASNRDRGREPQHF.

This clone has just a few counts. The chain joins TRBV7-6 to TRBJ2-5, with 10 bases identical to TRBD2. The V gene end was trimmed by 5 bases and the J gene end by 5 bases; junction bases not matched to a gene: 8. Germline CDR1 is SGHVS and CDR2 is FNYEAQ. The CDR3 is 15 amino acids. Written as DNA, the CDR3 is TGTGCCAGCAGCCCATATAGCGGGAGGAAGGAGACCCAGTACTTC. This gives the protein CASSPYSGRKETQYF. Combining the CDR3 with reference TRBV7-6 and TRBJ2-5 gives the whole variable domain GAGVSQSPRYKVTKRGQDVALRCDPISGHVSLYWYRQALGQGPEFLTYFNYEAQQDKSGLPNDRFSAERPEGSISTLTIQRTEQRDSAMYRCASSPYSGRKETQYFGPGTRLLVL.

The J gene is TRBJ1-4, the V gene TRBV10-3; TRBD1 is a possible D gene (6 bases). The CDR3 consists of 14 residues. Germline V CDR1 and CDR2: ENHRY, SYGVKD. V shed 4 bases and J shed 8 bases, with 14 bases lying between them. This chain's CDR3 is CAISGTGQSEKLFF. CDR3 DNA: TGTGCCATCAGTGGAACGGGACAAAGCGAAAAACTGTTTTTT.

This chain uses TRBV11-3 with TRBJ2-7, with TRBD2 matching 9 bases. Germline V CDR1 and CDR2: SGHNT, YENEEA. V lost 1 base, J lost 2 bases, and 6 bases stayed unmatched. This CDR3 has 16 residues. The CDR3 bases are TGTGCCAGCAGCTTAGGTGGGCGGGAGGGTCCCTACGAGCAGTACTTC. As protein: CASSLGGREGPYEQYF.

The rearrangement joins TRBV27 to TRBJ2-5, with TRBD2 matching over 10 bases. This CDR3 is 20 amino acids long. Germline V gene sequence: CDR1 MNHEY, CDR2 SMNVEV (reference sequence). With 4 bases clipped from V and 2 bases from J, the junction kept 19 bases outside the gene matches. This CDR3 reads CASSSNPGLAGVVGQETQYF. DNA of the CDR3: TGTGCCAGCAGTTCGAACCCCGGGCTAGCGGGAGTCGTGGGGCAAGAGACCCAGTACTTC.

The CDR3 reads CASSFTGQGADEQFF. In DNA form, the CDR3 reads TGTGCCAGCAGCTTTACGGGACAGGGGGCAGATGAGCAGTTCTTC. V is TRBV9 and J is TRBJ2-1; 12 nucleotides align to TRBD1. The CDR3 is made up of 15 amino acids. Per the germline V gene, CDR1 is SGDLS and CDR2 is YYNGEE. V dropped 4 bases and J dropped 8; count of bases not matched to a gene: 7. The whole variable domain, remainder taken from reference TRBV9 and TRBJ2-1, is DSGVTQTPKHLITATGQRVTLRCSPRSGDLSVYWYQQSLDQGLQFLIQYYNGEERAKGNILERFSAQQFPDLHSELNLSSLELGDSALYFCASSFTGQGADEQFFGPGTRLTVL.

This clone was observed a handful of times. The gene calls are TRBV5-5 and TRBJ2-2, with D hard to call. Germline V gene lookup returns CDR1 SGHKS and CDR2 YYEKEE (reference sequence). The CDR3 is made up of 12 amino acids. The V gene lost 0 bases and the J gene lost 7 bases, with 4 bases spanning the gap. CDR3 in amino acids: CASSLDSGELFF. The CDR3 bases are TGTGCCAGCAGCTTGGACAGCGGGGAGCTGTTTTTT.

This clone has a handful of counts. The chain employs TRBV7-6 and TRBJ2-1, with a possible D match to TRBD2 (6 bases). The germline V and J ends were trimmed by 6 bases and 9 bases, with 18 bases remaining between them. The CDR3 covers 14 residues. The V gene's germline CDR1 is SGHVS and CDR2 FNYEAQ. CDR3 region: CASRGTPRDGEQFF. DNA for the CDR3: TGTGCCAGCAGAGGGACTCCTCGAGACGGTGAGCAGTTCTTC.

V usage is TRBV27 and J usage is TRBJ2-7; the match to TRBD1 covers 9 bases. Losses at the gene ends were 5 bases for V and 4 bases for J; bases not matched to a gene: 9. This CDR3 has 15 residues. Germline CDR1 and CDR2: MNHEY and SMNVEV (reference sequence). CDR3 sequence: CASSLDGTGWYEQYF. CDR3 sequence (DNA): TGTGCCAGCAGTCTCGACGGGACAGGGTGGTACGAGCAGTACTTC.

CDR3 amino acids: CASSDLTGTYEQYF. DNA of the CDR3: TGTGCCAGCTCAGACCTTACAGGGACCTACGAGCAGTACTTC. V and J are TRBV18 and TRBJ2-7, with D possibly matching TRBD1 (6 bases). The CDR3 runs to 14 residues. The germline CDR1 and CDR2 sequences are KGHSH and LQKENI. V dropped 5 bases and J dropped 2 bases, with 13 bases sitting between them.

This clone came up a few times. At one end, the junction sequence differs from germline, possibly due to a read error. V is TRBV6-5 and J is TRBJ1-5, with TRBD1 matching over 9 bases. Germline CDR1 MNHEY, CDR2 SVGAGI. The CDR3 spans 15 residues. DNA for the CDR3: TGTGCCAGCAGTACCACCGGGACAGGGTATCAGGCCCAGCATTTT. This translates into CASSTTGTGYQAQHF.

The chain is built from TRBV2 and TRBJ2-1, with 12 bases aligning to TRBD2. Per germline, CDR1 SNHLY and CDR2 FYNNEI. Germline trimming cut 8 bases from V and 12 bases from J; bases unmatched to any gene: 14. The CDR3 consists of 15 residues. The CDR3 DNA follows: TGTGCCAGCGGTATTGGACTAGCGGGAATCCGGTGGCAGTTCTTC. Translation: CASGIGLAGIRWQFF.

The CDR3, as DNA: TGTGCCAGCAGTGAAGCACCGTATGGCTACACCTTC. Translated: CASSEAPYGYTF. The chain carries TRBV25-1 and TRBJ1-2; D is ambiguous. The CDR3 is 12 amino acids. Germline V lookup: CDR1 MGHDK, CDR2 SYGVNS. Trimming stripped 2 bases from V and 5 bases from J, with 6 bases between.

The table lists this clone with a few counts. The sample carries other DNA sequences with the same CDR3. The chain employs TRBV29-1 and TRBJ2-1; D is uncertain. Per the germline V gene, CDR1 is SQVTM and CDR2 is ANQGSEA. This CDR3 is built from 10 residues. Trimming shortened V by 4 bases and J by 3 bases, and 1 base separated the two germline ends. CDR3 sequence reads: CSVGYNEQFF. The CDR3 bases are TGCAGCGTTGGCTACAATGAGCAGTTCTTC.

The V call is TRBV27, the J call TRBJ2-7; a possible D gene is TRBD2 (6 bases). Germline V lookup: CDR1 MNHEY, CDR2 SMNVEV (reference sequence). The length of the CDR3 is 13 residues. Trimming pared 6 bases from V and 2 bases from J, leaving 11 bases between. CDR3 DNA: TGTGCCAGCAGGGGAGGAACCCCCTACGAGCAGTACTTC. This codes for CASRGGTPYEQYF.

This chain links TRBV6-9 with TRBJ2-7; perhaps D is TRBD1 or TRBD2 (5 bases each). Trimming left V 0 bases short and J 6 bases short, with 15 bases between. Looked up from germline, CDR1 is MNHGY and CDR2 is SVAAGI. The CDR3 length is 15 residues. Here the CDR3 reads CASSYSGSGLGEQYF. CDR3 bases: TGTGCCAGCAGTTATTCCGGCTCGGGGCTAGGCGAGCAGTACTTC.

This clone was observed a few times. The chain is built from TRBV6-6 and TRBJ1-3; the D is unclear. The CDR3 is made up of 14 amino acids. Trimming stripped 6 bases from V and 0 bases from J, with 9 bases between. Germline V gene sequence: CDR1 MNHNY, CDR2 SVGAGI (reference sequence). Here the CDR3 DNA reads TGTGCCAGCAGCATTTTATCCTCTGGAAACACCATATATTTT. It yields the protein CASSILSSGNTIYF.

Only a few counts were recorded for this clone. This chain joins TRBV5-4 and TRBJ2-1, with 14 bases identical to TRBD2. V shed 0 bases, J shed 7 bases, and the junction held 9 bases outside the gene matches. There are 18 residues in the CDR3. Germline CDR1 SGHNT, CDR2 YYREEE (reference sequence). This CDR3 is CASSLGGRLAGGTNEQFF. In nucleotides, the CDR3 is TGTGCCAGCAGCTTGGGCGGTAGACTAGCGGGAGGGACAAATGAGCAGTTCTTC.

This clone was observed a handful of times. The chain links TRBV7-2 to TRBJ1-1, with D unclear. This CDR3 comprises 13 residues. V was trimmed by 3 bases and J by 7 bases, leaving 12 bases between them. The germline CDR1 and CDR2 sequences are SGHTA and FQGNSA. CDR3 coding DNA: TGTGCCAGCAGCTTTCGTTACGGAGATGAAGCTTTCTTT. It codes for CASSFRYGDEAFF.

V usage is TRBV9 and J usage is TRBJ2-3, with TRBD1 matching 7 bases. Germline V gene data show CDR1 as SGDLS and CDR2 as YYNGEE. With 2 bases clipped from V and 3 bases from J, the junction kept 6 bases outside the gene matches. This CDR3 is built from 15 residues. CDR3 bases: TGTGCCAGCAGCGTCGGGACAGTCTTTACAGATACGCAGTATTTT. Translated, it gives CASSVGTVFTDTQYF.

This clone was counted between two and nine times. The CDR3 region is CASSYAAGGGYGYTF. The CDR3 coding sequence is TGTGCCAGCAGTTACGCTGCAGGGGGAGGCTATGGCTACACCTTC. The V and J genes are TRBV6-5 and TRBJ1-2; 7 bases align to TRBD1. The V gene end was trimmed by 2 bases and the J gene end by 4 bases; junction bases not matched to a gene: 7. The CDR3 sequence is 15 residues long. Germline V lookup: CDR1 MNHEY, CDR2 SVGAGI.